This T cell receptor beta chain was found in a study of OX40 agonist ivuxolimab in advanced cancers. Study as a whole: A partial response was reached by three patients: one with hepatocellular carcinoma and two with cutaneous melanoma. Study-wide points: Among the nonresponders, some also had low normalized T-cell clonal expansion.

As regards this clone: The target antigen is unknown.

The CDR3 is 11 amino acids. The germline V gene has CDR1 SNHLY and CDR2 FYNNEI. The ends were cut back, 10 bases at V and 7 bases at J, with 11 bases in the middle. Profiling relied on immunoSEQ multiplex PCR, and the TCRdb table lists in-frame clones only, not all of them. The sample consists of tens of thousands of clones, 92% of them appearing once. This receptor was identified in an adult with an advanced solid tumor such as melanoma, head and neck, liver or kidney cancer. The chain employs TRBV2 and TRBJ1-5; D call uncertain. Sequenced here: CD4+ or CD8+ T cells sorted from blood, sampled in a trial of the OX40 agonist ivuxolimab. The CDR3: CATGLKQPQHF. The CDR3 nucleotides are TGTGCCACGGGCCTTAAGCAGCCCCAGCATTTT.